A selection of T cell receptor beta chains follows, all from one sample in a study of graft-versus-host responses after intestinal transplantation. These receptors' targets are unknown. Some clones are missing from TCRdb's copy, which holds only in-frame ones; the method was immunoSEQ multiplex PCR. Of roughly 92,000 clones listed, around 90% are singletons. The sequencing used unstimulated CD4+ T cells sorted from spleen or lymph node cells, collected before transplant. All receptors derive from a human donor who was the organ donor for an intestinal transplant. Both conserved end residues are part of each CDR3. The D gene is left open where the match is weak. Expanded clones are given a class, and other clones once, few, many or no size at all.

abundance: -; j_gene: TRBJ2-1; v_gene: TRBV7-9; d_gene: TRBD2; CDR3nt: TGTGCCAGCAGCTGGACTAGCGGGAGGGTCAATGAGCAGTTCTTC; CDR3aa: CASSWTSGRVNEQFF
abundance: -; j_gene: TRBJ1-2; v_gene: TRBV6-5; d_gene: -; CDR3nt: TGTGCCAGCAGTTACGACATGAACTATGGCTACACCTTC; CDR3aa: CASSYDMNYGYTF
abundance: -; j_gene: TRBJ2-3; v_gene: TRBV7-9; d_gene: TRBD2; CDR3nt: TGTGCCAGCAGCTTGTTGACTAGCGGGAGCGGTACGCAGTATTTT; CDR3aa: CASSLLTSGSGTQYF
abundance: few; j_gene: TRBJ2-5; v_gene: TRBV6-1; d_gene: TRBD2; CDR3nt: TGTGCCAGCAGCTTGACTAGCGGGCAAGAGACCCAGTACTTC; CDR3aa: CASSLTSGQETQYF
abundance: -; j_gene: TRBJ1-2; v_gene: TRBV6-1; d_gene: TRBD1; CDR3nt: TGTGCCAGCGGGACTCGACAGGGCCGGTCTGGCTACACCTTC; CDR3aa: CASGTRQGRSGYTF
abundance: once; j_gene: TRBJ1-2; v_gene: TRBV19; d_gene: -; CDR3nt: TGTGCCAGTAGTATTGCGCGGTATGGCTACACCTTC; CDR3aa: CASSIARYGYTF
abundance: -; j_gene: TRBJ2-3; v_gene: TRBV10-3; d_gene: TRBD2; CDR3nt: TGTGCCATCAGTGAGCCCGAAACCGGACTAGCGGGGTCAGATACGCAGTATTTT; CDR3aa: CAISEPETGLAGSDTQYF
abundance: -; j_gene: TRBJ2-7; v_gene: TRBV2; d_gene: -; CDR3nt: TGTGCCAGCAGTTTCCGCAGTCCCTCAGAGCAGTACTTC; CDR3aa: CASSFRSPSEQYF
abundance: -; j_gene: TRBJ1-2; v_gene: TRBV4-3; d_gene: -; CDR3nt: TGCGCCAGCAGCCCGGGACATTACTATGGCTACACCTTC; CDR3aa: CASSPGHYYGYTF
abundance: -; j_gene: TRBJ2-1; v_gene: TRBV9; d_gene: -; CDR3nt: TGTGCCAGCAGCCCTGCCTGGCGGTTGGGCAATGAGCAGTTCTTC; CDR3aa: CASSPAWRLGNEQFF
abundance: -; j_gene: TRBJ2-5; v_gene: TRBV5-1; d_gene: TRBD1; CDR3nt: TGCGCCAGCAGCTCGGGGACAGGGGGCCGAGAGACCCAGTACTTC; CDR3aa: CASSSGTGGRETQYF
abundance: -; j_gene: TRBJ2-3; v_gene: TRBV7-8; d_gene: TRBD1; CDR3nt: TGTGCCAGCAGCTTAGACAGGGGATATAGAGATACGCAGTATTTT; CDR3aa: CASSLDRGYRDTQYF
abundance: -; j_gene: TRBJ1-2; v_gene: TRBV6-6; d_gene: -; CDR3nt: TGTGCCAGCAGTTACTCGAACGGGAACTATGGCTACACCTTC; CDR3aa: CASSYSNGNYGYTF
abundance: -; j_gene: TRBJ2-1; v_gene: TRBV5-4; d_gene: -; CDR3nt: TGTGCCAGCAGCTTGGGTGGCGGGAACTACAATGAGCAGTTCTTC; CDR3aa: CASSLGGGNYNEQFF
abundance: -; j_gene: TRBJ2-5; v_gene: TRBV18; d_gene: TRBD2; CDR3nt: TGTGCCAGCTCACCGGGACTAGCAGAAGGGACCCAGTACTTC; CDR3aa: CASSPGLAEGTQYF
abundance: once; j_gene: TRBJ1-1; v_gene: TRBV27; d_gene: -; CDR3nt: TGTGCCAGCCCCCAGGTTGAAGCTTTCTTT; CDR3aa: CASPQVEAFF
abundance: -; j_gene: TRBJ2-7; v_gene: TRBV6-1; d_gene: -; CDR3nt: TGTGCCAGCAGTGTCTCGCGGTACTACGAGCAGTACTTC; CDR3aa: CASSVSRYYEQYF
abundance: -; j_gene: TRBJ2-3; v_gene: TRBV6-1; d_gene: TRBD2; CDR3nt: TGTGCCAGCAGTGACCCCGTCGTAGCGGGGAGCACAGATACGCAGTATTTT; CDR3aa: CASSDPVVAGSTDTQYF
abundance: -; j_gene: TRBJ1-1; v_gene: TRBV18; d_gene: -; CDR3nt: TGTGCCAGCTCACGTTCCCCTTCTCCGAGAGCTTTCTTT; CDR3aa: CASSRSPSPRAFF
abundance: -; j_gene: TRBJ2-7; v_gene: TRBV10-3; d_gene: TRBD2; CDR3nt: TGTGCCATCAGTGAGTCGACGAGCGGGAGCCAACCTGACGAGCAGTACTTC; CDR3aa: CAISESTSGSQPDEQYF
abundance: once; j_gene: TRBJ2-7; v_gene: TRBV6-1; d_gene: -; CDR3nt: TGTGCCAGCGCGGACACCTACGAGCAGTACTTC; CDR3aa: CASADTYEQYF
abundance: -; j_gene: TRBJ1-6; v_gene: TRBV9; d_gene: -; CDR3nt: TGTGCCAGCAGCGTAGCTCAGGGATCAACCCTCCACTTT; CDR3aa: CASSVAQGSTLHF
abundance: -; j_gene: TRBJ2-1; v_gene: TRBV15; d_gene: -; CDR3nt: TGTGCCACCGGAAAAGACAGTTACAATGAGCAGTTCTTC; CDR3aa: CATGKDSYNEQFF
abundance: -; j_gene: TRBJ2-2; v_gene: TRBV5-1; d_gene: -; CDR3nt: TGCGCCAGCAGCTCCGAGTGGGGGGAGCTGTTTTTT; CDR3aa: CASSSEWGELFF
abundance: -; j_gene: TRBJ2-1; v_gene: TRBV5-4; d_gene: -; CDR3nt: TGTGCCAGCAGCTTAGTTGGGCAGGGCTACTACAATGAGCAGTTCTTC; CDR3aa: CASSLVGQGYYNEQFF
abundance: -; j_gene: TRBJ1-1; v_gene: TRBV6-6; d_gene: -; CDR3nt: TGTGCCAGCAGGGGGCCTCGGCGGACTGAAGCTTTCTTT; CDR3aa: CASRGPRRTEAFF
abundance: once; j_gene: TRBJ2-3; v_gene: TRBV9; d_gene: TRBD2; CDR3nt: TGTGCCAGCAGCTCCCGACTAGCTGGAGATACGCAGTATTTT; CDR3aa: CASSSRLAGDTQYF
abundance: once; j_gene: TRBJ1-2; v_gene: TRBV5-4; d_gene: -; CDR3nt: TGTGCCAGCCGGCCAGGAGGGCCTTACTATGGCTACACCTTC; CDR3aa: CASRPGGPYYGYTF